This T cell receptor (beta chain) was obtained from a study of cytomegalovirus exposure and HLA in healthy donors. Whole-study results and caveats: The study found most TCR sequences rare, yet found some public TCRs in many donors. The study designated 164 TCR beta chains cytomegalovirus-associated.

The CDR3 loop spans 11 amino acids. Looked up from germline, CDR1 is DFQATT and CDR2 is SNEGSKA (reference sequence). V lost 3 bases and J 6 bases, leaving 6 bases between the germline ends. Only in-frame clones appear in the TCRdb table, and some are missing; sequencing was by immunoSEQ multiplex PCR. The top ten clones hold roughly 1.4% of a sample with about 130,000 clones, about nine tenths of them seen once. As concerns this clone: Its matching antigen is unknown.

This TCR was sampled from a man aged 25 to 45 in good health and CMV-seronegative. This sequence joins TRBV20-1 and TRBJ1-5, with D uncertain. Sequences were obtained from PBMCs. CDR3 sequence: CSARRGQPQHF. The CDR3, as DNA: TGCAGTGCTAGGCGGGGTCAGCCCCAGCATTTT.